This section outlines one T cell receptor (beta chain) sequence together with its context. The sample belongs to a study of blood T cell repertoires in COVID-19. The overall study: The analysed material was cDNA or gDNA that came from T cells, B-cell-depleted T cells, or PBMCs.

Between the trimmed V and J ends, which lost 6 bases and 1 base, there was a span of 12 bases. CDR3 length equals 14 residues. Germline V lookup: CDR1 MNHEY, CDR2 SMNVEV (reference sequence). Participant ages covered roughly 18 to 89 years across about 22 US areas. Cohorts were based on clinical histories the participants reported. Resolution of symptoms, clearance, or two negative PCRs was present in recovered Cohort 3 donors. The protocol was immunoSEQ multiplex PCR, while the TCRdb copy is restricted to in-frame clones and leaves out a portion. The data contain 290,000 or so clones, 75% to 95% of them singletons.

The chain couples TRBV27 to TRBJ1-1; D remains ambiguous. The TCR was taken from a woman aged 25 to 39 who had recovered from COVID-19. Sequencing input: PBMCs or T cells enriched from blood (not recorded which). CDR3 bases: TGTGCCAGCAGCAGTGGCCCTGCGAACACTGAAGCTTTCTTT. Its protein is CASSSGPANTEAFF.